The 21 T cell receptor beta chains in this list originate from one sample, sequenced in a study of blood T cell repertoires in COVID-19. Using immunoSEQ multiplex PCR, the repertoire was profiled, and TCRdb retains in-frame clones only, with some absent. Here the sample spans 200,000 to 250,000 clones, approximately 90% being singletons. Sequenced sample: PBMCs or T cells enriched from blood (not recorded which). Receptors were obtained from a man aged 45-65 years who had been exposed to COVID-19.

The chain is built from TRBV7-8 and TRBJ1-3; D is perhaps TRBD1 (5 bases). The germline V and J ends were trimmed by 4 bases and 0 bases, with 7 bases remaining between them. The CDR3 loop spans 14 amino acids. Germline V gene data show CDR1 as SGHVS and CDR2 as FQNEAQ. The CDR3 DNA follows: TGTGCCAGCAGCTGGGGGGACTCTGGAAACACCATATATTTT. Amino acid sequence: CASSWGDSGNTIYF.

CDR3 sequence reads: CATSEKIPGHSGNTIYF. CDR3 sequence (DNA): TGTGCCACCAGCGAGAAGATCCCAGGTCACTCTGGAAACACCATATATTTT. The chain has TRBV15 and TRBJ1-3; no clear D gene. The CDR3 runs 17 residues. Germline V gene lookup returns CDR1 LNHNV and CDR2 YYDKDF (reference sequence). V gave up 5 bases and J gave up 0 bases, with 17 bases separating them.

This chain links TRBV11-2 with TRBJ1-1; no clear D. The CDR3 is 15 residues long. The germline V gene has CDR1 SGHAT and CDR2 FQNNGV. Trimming removed 5 bases at V and 3 bases at J, with 16 bases between. CDR3 in amino acids: CASSPPGSVYTEAFF. The CDR3, as DNA: TGTGCCAGCAGCCCCCCCGGTAGCGTGTACACTGAAGCTTTCTTT.

V usage is TRBV28 and J usage is TRBJ1-5, with 7 bases identical to TRBD1. Per germline, CDR1 MDHEN and CDR2 SYDVKM. CDR3 size: 16 residues. After removal of 3 bases from V and 1 base from J, the junction contained 6 bases not matched to a gene. DNA of the CDR3: TGTGCCAGCAGTTTCTCCACACAGGGGAGCAATCAGCCCCAGCATTTT. It is translated as CASSFSTQGSNQPQHF.

The chain carries TRBV27 and TRBJ2-7, with TRBD2 as a possible D gene (5 bases). V lost 6 bases and J 7 bases, leaving 16 bases between the germline ends. The CDR3 has 13 amino acids. CDR1 is MNHEY, CDR2 SMNVEV, per germline (reference sequence). Here the CDR3 reads CASRIYSTGEQYF. CDR3 DNA sequence: TGTGCCAGCAGGATTTATTCTACGGGGGAGCAGTACTTC.

The rearrangement uses TRBV5-1 and TRBJ2-2; a weak D match, TRBD1 (6 bases). CDR1 is SGHRS and CDR2 is YFSETQ in the germline V gene. The V end was cut by 4 bases, the J end by 1 base, with 8 bases between. The CDR3 runs to 14 residues. CDR3 sequence reads: CASSARGNTGELFF. CDR3 in DNA: TGCGCCAGCAGCGCCAGGGGGAACACCGGGGAGCTGTTTTTT.

The V gene is TRBV5-1, the J gene TRBJ1-1, with 7 bases identical to TRBD1. Losses at the gene ends were 1 base for V and 2 bases for J; bases not matched to a gene: 5. The CDR3 is made up of 15 amino acids. CDR1 is SGHRS and CDR2 is YFSETQ in the germline V gene. The CDR3 bases are TGCGCCAGCAGCTTGCTCAAAGGGGGCAACACTGAAGCTTTCTTT. Its protein product is CASSLLKGGNTEAFF.

This clone showed up many times. Here the CDR3 DNA reads TGTGCCAGCAGGGTGGGACTCTCTGGAAACACCATATATTTT. It translates to CASRVGLSGNTIYF. This rearrangement joins TRBV2 to TRBJ1-3, with D possibly being TRBD1 (5 bases). The CDR3 is 14 residues long. With 6 bases removed from V and 0 bases from J, the gap between germline ends came to 9 bases. The V gene's germline CDR1 is SNHLY and CDR2 FYNNEI.

V and J are TRBV12-3 or TRBV12-4 and TRBJ1-3, with 8 bases lining up with TRBD1. The CDR3 totals 13 residues. V lost 6 bases and J lost 3; bases outside the gene matches: 1. The DNA for the CDR3 is TGTGCCAGCAGGGGGACAGGTGGAAACACCATATATTTT. Amino acid sequence: CASRGTGGNTIYF.

The chain is built from TRBV7-9 and TRBJ2-1, with 13 bases that match TRBD2. This CDR3 is built from 13 residues. Germline trimming cut 10 bases from V and 8 bases from J; bases unmatched to any gene: 5. Germline V gene lookup returns CDR1 SEHNR and CDR2 FQNEAQ (reference sequence). The CDR3 spells CATGLAGVDEQFF. The CDR3 DNA reads TGTGCCACTGGACTAGCGGGAGTCGATGAGCAGTTCTTC.

This chain links TRBV27 with TRBJ2-3; D is unresolved. The CDR3 loop spans 14 amino acids. CDR1 MNHEY and CDR2 SMNVEV come from the germline V gene (reference sequence). V was pared by 4 bases and J by 2 bases, with 10 bases between. CDR3 residues: CASSSGQVTDTQYF. DNA for the CDR3: TGTGCCAGCAGTTCCGGCCAGGTCACAGATACGCAGTATTTT.

The chain carries TRBV9 and TRBJ2-1; TRBD1 might be the D (6 bases). V dropped 3 bases and J dropped 1 base, with 11 bases sitting between them. The CDR3 runs to 15 residues. Germline CDR1 SGDLS, CDR2 YYNGEE. CDR3 nucleotides: TGTGCCAGCAGCGGAGGGACACCATCCTACAATGAGCAGTTCTTC. This encodes CASSGGTPSYNEQFF.

The chain recombines TRBV2 with TRBJ1-1; no definite D call. Germline loops: CDR1 SNHLY, CDR2 FYNNEI. The germline V and J ends were trimmed by 8 bases and 1 base, with 17 bases remaining between them. The CDR3 contains 15 residues. Here the CDR3 DNA reads TGTGCCAGCCTCCATTCCCCGGGAGCGAACACTGAAGCTTTCTTT. Protein: CASLHSPGANTEAFF.

The chain carries TRBV5-1 and TRBJ1-6; 8 bases line up with TRBD1. Germline values: CDR1 SGHRS, CDR2 YFSETQ. V lost 2 bases and J lost 6; bases outside the gene matches: 7. The CDR3 covers 16 residues. The CDR3 coding sequence is TGCGCCAGCAGCTTAATCGGACAGGGTAGTAATTCACCCCTCCACTTT. Residues: CASSLIGQGSNSPLHF.

The gene calls are TRBV2 and TRBJ1-4; 7 bases fit TRBD1. CDR1 SNHLY and CDR2 FYNNEI come from the germline V gene. The CDR3 totals 15 residues. Germline trimming cut 4 bases from V and 8 bases from J; bases unmatched to any gene: 10. CDR3 in amino acids: CASSADRVRREKLFF. The CDR3 nucleotides read TGTGCCAGCAGTGCCGACAGGGTAAGGCGAGAAAAACTGTTTTTT.

This rearrangement joins TRBV6-1 to TRBJ2-7, with TRBD1 matching 7 bases. Germline lookup yields CDR1 MNHNS and CDR2 SASEGT. Trimming cost V 3 bases and J 1 base; bases outside gene matches: 9. CDR3 length equals 16 residues. CDR3 DNA: TGTGCCAGCAGTGACCTGGGACAGAAACTATCCTACGAGCAGTACGTC. Translation: CASSDLGQKLSYEQYV.

The chain employs TRBV28 and TRBJ1-5, with D unresolved. This CDR3 is built from 12 residues. V gave up 10 bases and J gave up 0 bases, with 7 bases separating them. CDR1 is MDHEN, CDR2 SYDVKM, per germline. The CDR3 nucleotides read TGTGCCACGCTAATTAGCAATCAGCCCCAGCATTTT. It specifies CATLISNQPQHF. The entire variable domain, with the rest obtained from reference TRBV28 and TRBJ1-5, is as follows: DVKVTQSSRYLVKRTGEKVFLECVQDMDHENMFWYRQDPGLGLRLIYFSYDVKMKEKGDIPEGYSVSREKKERFSLILESASTNQTSMYLCATLISNQPQHFGDGTRLSIL.

J is TRBJ2-1 and V is TRBV2; perhaps TRBD2 as D (6 bases). This CDR3 has 14 amino acids. Trimming removed 5 bases at V and 4 bases at J, with 12 bases between. Germline V gene lookup returns CDR1 SNHLY and CDR2 FYNNEI. CDR3: CASSSSGRYNEQFF. The CDR3, as DNA: TGTGCCAGCAGTAGTTCGGGGAGGTACAATGAGCAGTTCTTC.

The chain joins TRBV19 to TRBJ1-5; no firm D call. Germline loops: CDR1 LNHDA, CDR2 SQIVND (reference sequence). V was shortened by 5 bases and J by 2 bases, with 13 bases between the two germline ends. The CDR3 contains 15 residues. The CDR3 DNA is TGTGCCAGTAGTCCAGAAGGTCGGGGCAATCAGCCCCAGCATTTT. This translates into CASSPEGRGNQPQHF.

The genes are TRBV11-2 and TRBJ2-1; TRBD2 might be the D (7 bases). V lost 5 bases, J lost 8 bases, and 10 bases lay in between. Looked up from germline, CDR1 is SGHAT and CDR2 is FQNNGV. The CDR3 is 12 residues long. As DNA, the CDR3 is TGTGCCAGCAGCCGGGGGGCGCATGAGCAGTTCTTC. This gives the protein CASSRGAHEQFF.

The chain joins TRBV7-6 to TRBJ2-1; TRBD2 aligns across 9 bases. V was clipped by 1 base and J by 6 bases; unmatched bases: 4. In germline, CDR1 is SGHVS, CDR2 FNYEAQ. The CDR3 runs 15 residues. The CDR3 nucleotides read TGTGCCAGCAGCTTAGGTGGAGCGGGAGGCAATGAGCAGTTCTTC. It codes for CASSLGGAGGNEQFF.